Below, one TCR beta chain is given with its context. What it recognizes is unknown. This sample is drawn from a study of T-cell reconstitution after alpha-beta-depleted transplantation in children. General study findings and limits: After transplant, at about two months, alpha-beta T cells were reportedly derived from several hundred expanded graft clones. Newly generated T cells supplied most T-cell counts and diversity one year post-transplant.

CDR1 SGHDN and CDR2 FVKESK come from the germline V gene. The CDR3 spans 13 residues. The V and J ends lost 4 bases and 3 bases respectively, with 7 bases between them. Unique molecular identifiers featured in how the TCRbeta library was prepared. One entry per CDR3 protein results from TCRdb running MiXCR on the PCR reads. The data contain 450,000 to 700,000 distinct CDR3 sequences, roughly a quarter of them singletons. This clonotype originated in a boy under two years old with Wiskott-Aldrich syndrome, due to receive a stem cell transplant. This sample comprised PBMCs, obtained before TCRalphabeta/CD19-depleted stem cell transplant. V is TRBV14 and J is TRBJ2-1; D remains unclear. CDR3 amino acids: CASSRLNYNEQFF. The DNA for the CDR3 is TGTGCCAGCAGCCGATTAAACTACAATGAGCAGTTCTTC.